The 7 T cell receptor beta chains below were found in one sample sequenced in a study of prognosis after radiotherapy for stage I lung cancer. Amplification of the TCR beta CDR3 (from genomic DNA) was done by two-round multiplex PCR. Every TRBV and TRBJ gene had its own specific primer in first-round PCR. TCRdb re-called the multiplex PCR reads with MiXCR, one entry per CDR3 protein. The sample contains under 20,000 distinct CDR3 sequences, just under 45% of which appear only once. The sample was PBMCs, taken before or after stereotactic body radiation therapy (not recorded which). The receptors stem from a donor of 50 years or more with non-small cell lung cancer.

This clonotype was observed at least ten times. The rearrangement joins TRBV7-6 to TRBJ2-6; 7 bases match TRBD1. V dropped 2 bases and J dropped 0; count of bases not matched to a gene: 1. The CDR3 totals 16 residues. Germline CDR1 is SGHVS and CDR2 is FNYEAQ. CDR3 sequence reads: CASSLNRGSGANVLTF. CDR3 coding DNA: TGTGCCAGCAGCTTAAACAGGGGCTCTGGGGCCAACGTCCTGACTTTC.

Notes on this clonotype: The junction does not match germline at one end; this may be a read error. The chain links TRBV6-1 to TRBJ1-2, with D hard to call. Per the germline V gene, CDR1 is MNHNS and CDR2 is SASEGT. The CDR3 is 14 residues long. This CDR3 is CASSEAMDVYGYTF. The CDR3 DNA reads TGTGCCAGTAGTGAAGCAATGGATGTCTATGGCTACACCTTC.

Many counts were recorded for this clonotype. The rearrangement joins TRBV3-1 to TRBJ2-7, with 8 bases aligning to TRBD2. V shed 4 bases and J 3 bases; nucleotides not matched to a gene: 5. Germline lookup yields CDR1 LGHDT and CDR2 YNNKEL (reference sequence). The CDR3 spans 14 residues. Here the CDR3 DNA reads TGTGCCAGCAGCCGGGAGGGACTAGGCTACGAGCAGTACTTC. It specifies CASSREGLGYEQYF.

The sample holds a few counts of this clonotype. This may come from a read error, since a much larger clone is one base off. The rearrangement uses TRBV6-1 and TRBJ1-4; D gene uncertain. Germline assignment: CDR1 MNHNS and CDR2 SASEGT. The CDR3 is 15 residues long. CDR3 in amino acids: CASRGVNVANERLFF. The CDR3 coding sequence is TGTGCCAGCAGGGGAGTGAATGTGGCTAATGAAAGACTGTTTTTT.

CDR3 DNA sequence: TGTGCCAGCAGCTCTAATCCCAGACAGTCTTACACCGGGGAGCTGTTTTTT. Amino acids: CASSSNPRQSYTGELFF. The chain employs TRBV11-2 and TRBJ2-2; D is possibly TRBD1 (5 bases). With 4 bases removed from V and 3 bases from J, the gap between germline ends came to 18 bases. CDR3 length: 17 amino acids. Germline loops: CDR1 SGHAT, CDR2 FQNNGV.

This clonotype was seen repeatedly, ten times or more. The V and J genes are TRBV20-1 and TRBJ2-7; D not resolved. CDR1 is DFQATT and CDR2 is SNEGSKA in the germline V gene (reference sequence). The CDR3 loop spans 14 amino acids. Trimming left V 1 base short and J 2 bases short, with 12 bases between. Here the CDR3 DNA reads TGCAGTGCTAGAGTAGTAGGTCGCACCTACGAGCAGTACTTC. This encodes CSARVVGRTYEQYF.

This clonotype was counted at least ten times. The V call is TRBV2, the J call TRBJ1-2; possibly TRBD1 for D (5 bases). Germline values: CDR1 SNHLY, CDR2 FYNNEI. The CDR3 covers 13 residues. The germline V and J ends were trimmed by 6 bases and 4 bases, with 12 bases remaining between them. In DNA form, the CDR3 reads TGTGCCAGCAGGGAGGGACGGGGCTATGGCTACACCTTC. This translates into CASREGRGYGYTF.